This TCR beta chain was retrieved from a study of identical twins. The germline V and J ends were trimmed by 4 bases and 8 bases, with 20 bases remaining between them. CDR3 length: 14 amino acids. Germline assignment: CDR1 SQVTM and CDR2 ANQGSEA. With regard to this clonotype: Its antigen is as yet unknown.

Regarding the study as a whole: Out-of-frame TCR alpha sharing observed in monozygotic twins exceeded model estimates.

Unique molecular identifiers were present on the cDNA, which also gained a universal primer site by template switching. Each CDR3 protein is one row after TCRdb ran MiXCR on the 5' RACE reads. The sample holds around 370,000 distinct CDR3 sequences, 9% seen once. Healthy Caucasians were all of the donors. The receptor comes from a woman aged 45-60 years in good health. The sequencing input was naive T cells sorted from blood. The chain couples TRBV29-1 to TRBJ1-2, with D tentatively TRBD1 (5 bases). The CDR3: CSVGSLGASWGYTF. The CDR3 DNA follows: TGCAGCGTTGGATCCCTCGGGGCCTCTTGGGGCTACACCTTC. Full variable domain (outside the CDR3, taken from reference TRBV29-1 and TRBJ1-2): SAVISQKPSRDICQRGTSLTIQCQVDSQVTMMFWYRQQPGQSLTLIATANQGSEATYESGFVIDKFPISRPNLTFSTLTVSNMSPEDSSIYLCSVGSLGASWGYTFGSGTRLTVV.